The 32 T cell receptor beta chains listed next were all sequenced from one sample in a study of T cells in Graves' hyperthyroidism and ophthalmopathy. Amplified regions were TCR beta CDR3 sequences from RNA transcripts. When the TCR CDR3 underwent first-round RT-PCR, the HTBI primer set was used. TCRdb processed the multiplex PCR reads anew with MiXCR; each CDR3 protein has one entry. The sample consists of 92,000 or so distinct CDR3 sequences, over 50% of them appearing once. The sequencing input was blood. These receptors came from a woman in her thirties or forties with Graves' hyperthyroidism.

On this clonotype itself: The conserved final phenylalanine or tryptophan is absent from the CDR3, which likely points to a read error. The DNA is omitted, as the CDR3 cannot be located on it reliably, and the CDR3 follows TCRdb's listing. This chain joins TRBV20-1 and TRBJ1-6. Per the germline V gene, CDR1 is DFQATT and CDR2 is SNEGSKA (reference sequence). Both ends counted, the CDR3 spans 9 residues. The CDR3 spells CSGLAGSNY.

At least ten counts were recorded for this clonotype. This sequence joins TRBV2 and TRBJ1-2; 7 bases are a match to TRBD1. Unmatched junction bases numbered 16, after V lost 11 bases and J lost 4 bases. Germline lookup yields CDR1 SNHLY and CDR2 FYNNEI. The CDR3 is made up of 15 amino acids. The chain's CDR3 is CAGSGGGTALYGYTF. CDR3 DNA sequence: TGTGCCGGATCGGGAGGCGGGACAGCGCTCTATGGCTACACCTTC.

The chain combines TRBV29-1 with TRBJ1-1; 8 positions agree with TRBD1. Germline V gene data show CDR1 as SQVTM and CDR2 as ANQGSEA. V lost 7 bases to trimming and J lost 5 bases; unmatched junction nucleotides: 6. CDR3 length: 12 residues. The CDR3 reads CSAQDRATEAFF. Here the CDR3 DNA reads TGCAGCGCCCAGGACAGGGCAACTGAAGCTTTCTTT.

CDR3: CASNGQGSYTF. The CDR3 coding sequence is TGTGCCAGCAATGGACAGGGGAGCTACACCTTC. J is TRBJ1-2 and V is TRBV2, with 9 positions matching TRBD1. The CDR3 is 11 residues long. J gave up 9 bases and V 7 bases, and 3 bases lay outside the gene matches. Germline CDR1 reads SNHLY; CDR2 reads FYNNEI.

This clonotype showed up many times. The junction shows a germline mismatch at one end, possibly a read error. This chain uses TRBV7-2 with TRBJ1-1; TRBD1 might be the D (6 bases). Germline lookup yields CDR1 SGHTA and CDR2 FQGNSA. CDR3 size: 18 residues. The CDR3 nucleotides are TGTGCCAGCAGCATAGCTGTGGGGGCGCCCAAGGGGGACACTGAAGCTTTCTTT. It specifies CASSIAVGAPKGDTEAFF.

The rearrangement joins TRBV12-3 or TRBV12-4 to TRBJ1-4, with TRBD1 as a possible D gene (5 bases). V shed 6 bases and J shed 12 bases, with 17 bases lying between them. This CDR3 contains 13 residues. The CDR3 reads CASSPSGARELFF. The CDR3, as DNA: TGTGCCAGCAGCCCTTCTGGGGCGCGGGAACTGTTTTTT.

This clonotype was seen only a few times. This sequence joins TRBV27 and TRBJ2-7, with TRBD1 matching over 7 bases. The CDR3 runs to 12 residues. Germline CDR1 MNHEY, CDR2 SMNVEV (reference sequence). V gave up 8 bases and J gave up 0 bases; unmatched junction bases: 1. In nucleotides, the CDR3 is TGTGCCAGCCGGGACAGCTCCTACGAGCAGTACTTC. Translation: CASRDSSYEQYF.

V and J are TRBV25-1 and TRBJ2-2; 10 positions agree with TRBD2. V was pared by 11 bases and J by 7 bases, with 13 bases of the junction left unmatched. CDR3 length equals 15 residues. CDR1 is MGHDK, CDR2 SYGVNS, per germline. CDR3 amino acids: CAWSPLAGVGGELFF. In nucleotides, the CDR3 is TGTGCCTGGAGTCCCCTAGCGGGAGTCGGCGGGGAGCTGTTTTTT. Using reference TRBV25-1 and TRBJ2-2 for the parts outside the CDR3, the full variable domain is EADIYQTPRYLVIGTGKKITLECSQTMGHDKMYWYQQDPGMELHLIHYSYGVNSTEKGDLSSESTVSRIRTEHFPLTLESARPSHTSQYLCAWSPLAGVGGELFFGEGSRLTVL.

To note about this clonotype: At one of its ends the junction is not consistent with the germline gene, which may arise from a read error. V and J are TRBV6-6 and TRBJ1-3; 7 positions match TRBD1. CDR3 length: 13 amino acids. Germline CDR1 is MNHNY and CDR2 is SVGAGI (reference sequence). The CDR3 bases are TGTGCCACCAAAGGGGGCTCTGGAAACACCACATATTTT. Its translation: CATKGGSGNTTYF.

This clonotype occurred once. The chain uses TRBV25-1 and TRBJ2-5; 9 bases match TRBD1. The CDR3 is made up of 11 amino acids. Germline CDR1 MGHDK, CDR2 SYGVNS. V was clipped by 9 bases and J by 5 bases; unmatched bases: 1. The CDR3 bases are TGTGCCAGGACAGGGGGGGAGACCCAGTACTTC. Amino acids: CARTGGETQYF.

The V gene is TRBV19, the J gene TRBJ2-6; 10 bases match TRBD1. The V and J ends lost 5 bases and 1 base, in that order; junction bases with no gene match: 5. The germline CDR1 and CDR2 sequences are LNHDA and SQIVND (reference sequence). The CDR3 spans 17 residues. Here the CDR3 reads CASSWDRGKSGANVLTF. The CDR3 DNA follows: TGTGCCAGTAGTTGGGACAGGGGAAAGTCTGGGGCCAACGTCCTGACTTTC. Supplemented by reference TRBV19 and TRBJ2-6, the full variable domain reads DGGITQSPKYLFRKEGQNVTLSCEQNLNHDAMYWYRQDPGQGLRLIYYSQIVNDFQKGDIAEGYSVSREKKESFPLTVTSAQKNPTAFYLCASSWDRGKSGANVLTFGAGSRLTVL.

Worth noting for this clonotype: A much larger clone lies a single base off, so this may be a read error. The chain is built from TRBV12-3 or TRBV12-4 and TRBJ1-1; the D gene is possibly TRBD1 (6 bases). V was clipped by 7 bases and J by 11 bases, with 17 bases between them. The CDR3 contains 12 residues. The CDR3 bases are TGTGCCAGCATTGGAAAGGGGGTAGGCGCTTTCTTT. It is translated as CASIGKGVGAFF.

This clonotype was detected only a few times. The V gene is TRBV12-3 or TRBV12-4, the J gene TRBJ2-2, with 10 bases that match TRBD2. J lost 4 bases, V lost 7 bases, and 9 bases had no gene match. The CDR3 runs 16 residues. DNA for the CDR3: TGTGCCAGCACAAGCGGGAGGGCCTTTTTCACCGGGGAGCTGTTTTTT. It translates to CASTSGRAFFTGELFF.

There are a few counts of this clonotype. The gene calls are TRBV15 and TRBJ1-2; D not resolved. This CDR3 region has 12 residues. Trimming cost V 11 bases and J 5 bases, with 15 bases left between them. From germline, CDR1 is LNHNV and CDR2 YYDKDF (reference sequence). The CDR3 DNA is TGTGCCTGGAGTGTCCTCGCTTATGGCTACACCTTC. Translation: CAWSVLAYGYTF.

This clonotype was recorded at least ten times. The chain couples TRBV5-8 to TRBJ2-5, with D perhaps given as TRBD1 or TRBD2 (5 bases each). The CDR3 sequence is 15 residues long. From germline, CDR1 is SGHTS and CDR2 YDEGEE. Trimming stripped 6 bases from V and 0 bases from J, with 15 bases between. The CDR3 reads CASKRDRLYQETQYF. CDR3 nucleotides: TGTGCCAGCAAACGGGACCGACTGTACCAAGAGACCCAGTACTTC. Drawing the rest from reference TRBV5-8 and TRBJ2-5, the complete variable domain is EAGVTQSPTHLIKTRGQQATLRCSPISGHTSVYWYQQALGLGLQFLLWYDEGEERNRGNFPPRFSGRQFPNYSSELNVNALELEDSALYLCASKRDRLYQETQYFGPGTRLLVL.

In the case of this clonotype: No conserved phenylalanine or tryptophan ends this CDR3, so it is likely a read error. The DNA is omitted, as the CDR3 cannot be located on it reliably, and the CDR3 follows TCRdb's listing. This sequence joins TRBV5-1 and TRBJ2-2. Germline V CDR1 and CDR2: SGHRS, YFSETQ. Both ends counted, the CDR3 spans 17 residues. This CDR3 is CASSLAWGHANTGEVCE.

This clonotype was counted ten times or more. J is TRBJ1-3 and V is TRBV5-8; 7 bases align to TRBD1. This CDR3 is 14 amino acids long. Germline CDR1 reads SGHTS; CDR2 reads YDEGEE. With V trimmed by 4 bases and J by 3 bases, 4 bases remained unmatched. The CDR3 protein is CASSPTGNGNTIYF. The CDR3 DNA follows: TGTGCCAGCAGCCCGACAGGGAATGGAAACACCATATATTTT.

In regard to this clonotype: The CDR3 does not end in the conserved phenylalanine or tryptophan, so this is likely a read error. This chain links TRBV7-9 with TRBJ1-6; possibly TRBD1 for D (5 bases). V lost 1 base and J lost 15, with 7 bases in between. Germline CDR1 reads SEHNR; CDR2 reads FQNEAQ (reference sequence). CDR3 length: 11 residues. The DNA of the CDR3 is TGTGCCAGCAGCTTAGGGGGGGGCCTCCACCTT. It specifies CASSLGGGLHL.

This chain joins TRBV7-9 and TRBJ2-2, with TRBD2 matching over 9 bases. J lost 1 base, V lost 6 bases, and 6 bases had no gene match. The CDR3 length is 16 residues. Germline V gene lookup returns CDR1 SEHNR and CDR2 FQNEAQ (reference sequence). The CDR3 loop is CASSYLAGWNTGELFF. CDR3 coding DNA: TGTGCCAGCAGTTACCTAGCGGGATGGAACACCGGGGAGCTGTTTTTT.

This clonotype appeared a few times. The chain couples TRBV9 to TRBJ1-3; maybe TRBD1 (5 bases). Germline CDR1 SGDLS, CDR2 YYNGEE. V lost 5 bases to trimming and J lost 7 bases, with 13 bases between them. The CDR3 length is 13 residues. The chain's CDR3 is CASRQGLRNTIYF. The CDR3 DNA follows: TGTGCCAGCAGGCAGGGACTCCGGAACACCATATATTTT.

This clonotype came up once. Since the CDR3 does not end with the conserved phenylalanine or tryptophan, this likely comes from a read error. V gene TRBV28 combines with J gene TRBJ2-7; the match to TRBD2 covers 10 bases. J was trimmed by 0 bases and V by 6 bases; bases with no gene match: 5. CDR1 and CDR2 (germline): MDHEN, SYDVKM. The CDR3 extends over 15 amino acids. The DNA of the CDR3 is TGTGCCAGCAGCATACTAGCGGGGATCTCCTACGAGCAGTACAGA. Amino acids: CASSILAGISYEQYR.

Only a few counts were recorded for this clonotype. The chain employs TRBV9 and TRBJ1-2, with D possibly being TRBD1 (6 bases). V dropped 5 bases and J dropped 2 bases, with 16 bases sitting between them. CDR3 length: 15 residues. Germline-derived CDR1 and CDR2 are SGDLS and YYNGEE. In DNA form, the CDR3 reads TGTGCCAGCAGAGGTGAAGGGGGGACCAACTATGGCTACACCTTC. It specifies CASRGEGGTNYGYTF.

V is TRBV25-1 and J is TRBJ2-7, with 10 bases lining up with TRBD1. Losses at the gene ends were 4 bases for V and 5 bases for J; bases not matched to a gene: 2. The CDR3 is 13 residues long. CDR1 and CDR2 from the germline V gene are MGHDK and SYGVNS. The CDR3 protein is CASSVTGGDEQYF. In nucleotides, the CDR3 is TGTGCCAGCAGTGTGACAGGGGGCGACGAGCAGTACTTC.

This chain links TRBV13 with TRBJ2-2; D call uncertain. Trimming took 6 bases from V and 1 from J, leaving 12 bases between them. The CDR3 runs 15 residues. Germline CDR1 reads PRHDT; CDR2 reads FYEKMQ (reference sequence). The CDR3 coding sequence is TGTGCCAGCAGTCGGTTTTCTCAGAACACCGGGGAGCTGTTTTTT. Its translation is CASSRFSQNTGELFF.

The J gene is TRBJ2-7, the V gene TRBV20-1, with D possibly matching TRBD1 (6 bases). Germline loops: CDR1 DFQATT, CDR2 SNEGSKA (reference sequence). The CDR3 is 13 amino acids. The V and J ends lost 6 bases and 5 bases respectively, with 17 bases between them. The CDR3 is CSADDRTFDEQYF. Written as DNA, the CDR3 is TGCAGTGCCGACGACAGGACGTTTGACGAGCAGTACTTC.

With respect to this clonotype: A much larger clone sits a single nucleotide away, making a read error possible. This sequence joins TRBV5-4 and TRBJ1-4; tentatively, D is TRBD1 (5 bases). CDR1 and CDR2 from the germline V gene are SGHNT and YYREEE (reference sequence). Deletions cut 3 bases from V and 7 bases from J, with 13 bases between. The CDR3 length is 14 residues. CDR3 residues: CASSSGREGEKLFF. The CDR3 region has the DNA TGTGCCAGCAGCTCAGGCAGGGAGGGTGAAAAACTGTTTTTT.

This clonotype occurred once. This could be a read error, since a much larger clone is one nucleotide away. CDR3 in DNA: TGCGCCAGCCGCCCAGGTGGAACAGGTACGCAGTATTTT. This translates into CASRPGGTGTQYF. The rearrangement links TRBV10-1 to TRBJ2-3; tentatively, D is TRBD1 (5 bases). This CDR3 comprises 13 residues. Germline values: CDR1 WNHNN, CDR2 SYGVQD (reference sequence).

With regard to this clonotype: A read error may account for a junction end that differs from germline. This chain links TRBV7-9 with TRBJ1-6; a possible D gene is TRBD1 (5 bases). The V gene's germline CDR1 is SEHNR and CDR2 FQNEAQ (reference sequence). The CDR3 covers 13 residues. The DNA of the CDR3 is TGCGCCAGCAGCTATGCGGGGGATTCACCCCTCCACTTT. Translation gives CASSYAGDSPLHF.

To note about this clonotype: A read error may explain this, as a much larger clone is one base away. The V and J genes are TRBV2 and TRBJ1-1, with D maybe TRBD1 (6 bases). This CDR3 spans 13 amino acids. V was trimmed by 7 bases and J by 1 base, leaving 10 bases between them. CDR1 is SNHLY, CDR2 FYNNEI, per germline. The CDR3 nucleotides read TGTGCCAGCAAATCGGGACAGAACACTGAAGCTTTCTTT. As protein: CASKSGQNTEAFF.

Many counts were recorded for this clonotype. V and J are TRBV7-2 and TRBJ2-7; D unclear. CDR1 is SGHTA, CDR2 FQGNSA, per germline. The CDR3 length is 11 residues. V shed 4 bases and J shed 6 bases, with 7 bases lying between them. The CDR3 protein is CASSSAAEQYF. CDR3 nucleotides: TGTGCCAGCAGCTCAGCAGCCGAGCAGTACTTC.

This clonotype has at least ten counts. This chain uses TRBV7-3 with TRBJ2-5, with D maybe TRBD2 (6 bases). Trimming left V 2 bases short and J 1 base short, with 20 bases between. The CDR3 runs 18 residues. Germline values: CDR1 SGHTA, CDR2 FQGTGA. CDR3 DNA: TGTGCCAGCAGCTTAGACGGATCGATCCCTAGCGCCCAAGAGACCCAGTACTTC. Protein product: CASSLDGSIPSAQETQYF.

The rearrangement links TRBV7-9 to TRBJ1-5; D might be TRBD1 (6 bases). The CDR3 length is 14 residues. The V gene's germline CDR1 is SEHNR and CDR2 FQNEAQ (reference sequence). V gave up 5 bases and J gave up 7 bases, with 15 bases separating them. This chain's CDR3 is CASSLRGAGQPQHF. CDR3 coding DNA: TGTGCCAGCAGCCTGCGGGGGGCAGGACAGCCCCAGCATTTT.